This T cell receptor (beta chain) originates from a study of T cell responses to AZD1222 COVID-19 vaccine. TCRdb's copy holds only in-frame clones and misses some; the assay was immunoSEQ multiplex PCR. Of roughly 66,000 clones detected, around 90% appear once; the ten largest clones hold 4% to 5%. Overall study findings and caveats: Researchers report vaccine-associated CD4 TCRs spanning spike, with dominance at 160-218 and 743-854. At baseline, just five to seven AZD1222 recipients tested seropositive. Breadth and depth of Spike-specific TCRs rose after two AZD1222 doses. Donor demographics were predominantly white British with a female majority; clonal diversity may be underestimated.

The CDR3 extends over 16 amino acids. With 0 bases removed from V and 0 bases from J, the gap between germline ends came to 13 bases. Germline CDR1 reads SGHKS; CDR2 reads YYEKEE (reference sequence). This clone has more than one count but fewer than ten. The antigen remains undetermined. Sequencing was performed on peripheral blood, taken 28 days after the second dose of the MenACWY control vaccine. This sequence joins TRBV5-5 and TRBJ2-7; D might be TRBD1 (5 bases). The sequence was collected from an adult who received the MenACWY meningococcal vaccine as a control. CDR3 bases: TGTGCCAGCAGCTTGGCCCCAGGGCGATACTCCTACGAGCAGTACTTC. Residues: CASSLAPGRYSYEQYF.